This TCR beta chain was profiled in a study of T-cell reconstitution after alpha-beta-depleted transplantation in children. The CDR3 has 12 residues. Germline CDR1 SQVTM, CDR2 ANQGSEA. V was pared by 4 bases and J by 2 bases, with 6 bases between. TCRbeta library construction was performed incorporating unique molecular identifiers. One entry per CDR3 protein results from TCRdb running MiXCR on the PCR reads. The data show about 240,000 distinct CDR3 sequences, with roughly a quarter seen just once and roughly 2.5% held by the top ten. This receptor was identified in a girl aged 2-10 years with Fanconi anemia, due to receive a stem cell transplant. The sample was PBMCs, taken before TCRalphabeta/CD19-depleted stem cell transplant. The J gene is TRBJ2-1, the V gene TRBV29-1; D is undetermined. The CDR3 coding sequence is TGCAGCGTTGTACCCACCTACAATGAGCAGTTCTTC. Amino acid sequence: CSVVPTYNEQFF.